This T cell receptor beta chain was captured in a study of blood T cells in healthy people across ages. Findings and limits, study-wide: The recorded TCR beta diversity per million T cells decreased in a roughly linear manner with age.

Peripheral blood, ten milliliters per donor, was collected. Germline-derived CDR1 and CDR2 are WSHSY and SAAADI. Trimming took 0 bases from V and 5 from J, leaving 10 bases between them. The CDR3 covers 14 residues. A J-beta primer mix and a sample-barcoded 5' primer were used in a second PCR of about 6 to 12 cycles. TCRdb re-analysed the 5' RACE reads in MiXCR, keeping a single row per CDR3 protein. The table has roughly 790,000 distinct CDR3 sequences, roughly 47% seen once. A remark on this clonotype: What it binds is unknown.

The V call is TRBV10-2, the J call TRBJ2-5, with a tentative D call TRBD2 (6 bases). What was sequenced was blood. The clonotype originates from a woman aged 55-69 years in good health. CDR3 sequence: CASSESEGWETQYF. The CDR3 nucleotides read TGCGCCAGCAGTGAGTCGGAGGGGTGGGAGACCCAGTACTTC.